Below, one T cell receptor beta chain is given with its context. The CDR3 has 16 residues. The V and J ends lost 2 bases and 4 bases respectively, with 16 bases between them. Germline V gives CDR1 SGDLS, CDR2 YYNGEE. The sample belongs to a study of blood T cells in healthy people across ages. Through a sample-barcoded 5' primer and a J-beta primer mix, a second PCR was run for roughly 6 to 11 cycles. TCRdb used MiXCR to reprocess the 5' RACE reads, holding one entry per CDR3 protein. The table records over 950,000 distinct CDR3 sequences, roughly two fifths of them present only once. V and J are TRBV9 and TRBJ2-1; possibly TRBD2 for D (7 bases). The source material was blood. The sequence came from a man aged 18 to 30 in good health. In DNA form, the CDR3 reads TGTGCCAGCAGCGTGGAGGGGGGGCCCTTTTACAATGAGCAGTTCTTC. This codes for CASSVEGGPFYNEQFF.